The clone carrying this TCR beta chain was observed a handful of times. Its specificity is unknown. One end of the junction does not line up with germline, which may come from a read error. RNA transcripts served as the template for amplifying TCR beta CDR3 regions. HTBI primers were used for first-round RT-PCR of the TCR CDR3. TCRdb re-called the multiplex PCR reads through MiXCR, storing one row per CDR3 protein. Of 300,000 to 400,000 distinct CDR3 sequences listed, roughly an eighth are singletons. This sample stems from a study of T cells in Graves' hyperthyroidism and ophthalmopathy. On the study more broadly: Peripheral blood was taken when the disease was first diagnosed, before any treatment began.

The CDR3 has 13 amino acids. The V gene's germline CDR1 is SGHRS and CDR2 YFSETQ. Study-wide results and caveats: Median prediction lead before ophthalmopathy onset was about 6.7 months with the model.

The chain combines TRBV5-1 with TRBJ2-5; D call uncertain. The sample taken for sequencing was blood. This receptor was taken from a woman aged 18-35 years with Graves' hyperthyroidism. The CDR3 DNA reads TGCACCAGCAGCTTGGTCAAAGGGGAGACCCAGTACTTC. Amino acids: CTSSLVKGETQYF.